Listed here are 9 T cell receptor beta chains from one sample, sequenced in a study of regulatory T cells in long-lasting Graves disease. The authors built TCR beta libraries using iRepertoire HTBI primers and Arm-PCR of CDR3 regions. TCRdb independently ran MiXCR on the multiplex PCR reads; one entry per CDR3 protein. This table has approximately 230,000 distinct CDR3 sequences, 15% to 20% appearing once. The time point is: newly diagnosed GD, antithyroid drugs for less than 3 months. There was RNA extracted from PBMCs, and the TCR library was made from it. The material was peripheral blood mononuclear cells (PBMCs), obtained at new diagnosis, from a patient treated with antithyroid drugs. The receptors stem from a female donor with Graves disease.

In this sample, this clonotype turned up many times. This chain links TRBV3-1 with TRBJ2-7; D perhaps matches TRBD1 (7 bases). Looked up from germline, CDR1 is LGHDT and CDR2 is YNNKEL (reference sequence). V shed 2 bases and J shed 7 bases, with 9 bases lying between them. The CDR3 has 12 amino acids. In DNA form, the CDR3 reads TGTGCCAGCAGCCAACAGGGGGGTGAGCAGTACTTC. Encoded protein: CASSQQGGEQYF.

This clonotype came up a few times. The chain joins TRBV9 to TRBJ2-3, with D perhaps matching TRBD1 or TRBD2 (6 bases each). This CDR3 region has 15 residues. The germline gives CDR1 SGDLS, CDR2 YYNGEE. The germline V and J ends were trimmed by 0 bases and 2 bases, with 10 bases remaining between them. CDR3: CASSVAGEVTDTQYF. CDR3 DNA sequence: TGTGCCAGCAGCGTAGCAGGGGAGGTCACAGATACGCAGTATTTT.

J is TRBJ2-1 and V is TRBV28, with a tentative D call TRBD2 (6 bases). This CDR3 contains 13 residues. Trimming cost V 7 bases and J 4 bases, with 11 bases left between them. In germline, CDR1 is MDHEN, CDR2 SYDVKM. This CDR3 reads CASKGRIYNEQFF. The CDR3, as DNA: TGTGCCAGCAAAGGGAGGATTTACAATGAGCAGTTCTTC.

The rearrangement links TRBV7-2 to TRBJ2-5, with 10 bases that match TRBD1. The CDR3 sequence is 17 residues long. From germline, CDR1 is SGHTA and CDR2 FQGNSA. V shed 4 bases and J 4 bases; nucleotides not matched to a gene: 12. The CDR3 region is CASSSEPPGQGRETQYF. Written as DNA, the CDR3 is TGTGCCAGCAGCTCCGAACCTCCGGGACAGGGGAGAGAGACCCAGTACTTC.

This clonotype was recorded at least ten times. V and J are TRBV27 and TRBJ1-2; no firm D call. CDR1 MNHEY and CDR2 SMNVEV come from the germline V gene (reference sequence). Between the trimmed V and J ends, which lost 4 bases and 4 bases, there was a span of 13 bases. This CDR3 contains 14 residues. DNA of the CDR3: TGTGCCAGCAGTTCCCGAGGATGGGGCTATGGCTACACCTTC. Amino acids: CASSSRGWGYGYTF.

This clonotype was seen repeatedly, ten times or more. The rearrangement uses TRBV15 and TRBJ2-1; D may be TRBD1 or TRBD2 (6 bases each). CDR3 length equals 18 residues. Germline V lookup: CDR1 LNHNV, CDR2 YYDKDF (reference sequence). V gave up 1 base and J gave up 8 bases, with 24 bases separating them. DNA of the CDR3: TGTGCCACCAGCAGAGCCCAGGGATACAGGGTAAGCGGGCATGAGCAGTTCTTC. This encodes CATSRAQGYRVSGHEQFF.

The rearrangement links TRBV4-2 to TRBJ2-7; tentative D call: TRBD1 (6 bases). The CDR3 has 16 amino acids. The V end lost 1 base, the J end lost 6 bases, and 19 bases lay between the germline ends. Germline V gene lookup returns CDR1 LGHNA and CDR2 YNFKEQ. CDR3 in amino acids: CASSQGRAPGTLEQYF. DNA of the CDR3: TGTGCCAGCAGCCAAGGAAGGGCGCCTGGGACACTCGAGCAGTACTTC.

This clonotype has a count of ten or more. The chain uses TRBV24-1 and TRBJ1-5; D uncertain. CDR1 is KGHDR and CDR2 is SFDVKD in the germline V gene. Trimming took off 5 bases at V and 1 base at J, with 8 bases between the two ends. CDR3 length equals 14 residues. The chain's CDR3 is CATSVRRSNQPQHF. The CDR3 DNA follows: TGTGCCACCAGTGTAAGGAGAAGCAATCAGCCCCAGCATTTT.

This clonotype came up a few times. The V gene is TRBV6-2 or TRBV6-3, the J gene TRBJ1-6; TRBD1 might be the D (5 bases). Germline CDR1 and CDR2: MNHEY and SVGEGT. The CDR3 spans 15 residues. The V gene lost 5 bases and the J gene lost 7 bases, with 15 bases spanning the gap. CDR3 residues: CASSRGLWENSPLHF. CDR3 sequence (DNA): TGTGCCAGCAGTAGGGGACTTTGGGAGAATTCACCCCTCCACTTT.